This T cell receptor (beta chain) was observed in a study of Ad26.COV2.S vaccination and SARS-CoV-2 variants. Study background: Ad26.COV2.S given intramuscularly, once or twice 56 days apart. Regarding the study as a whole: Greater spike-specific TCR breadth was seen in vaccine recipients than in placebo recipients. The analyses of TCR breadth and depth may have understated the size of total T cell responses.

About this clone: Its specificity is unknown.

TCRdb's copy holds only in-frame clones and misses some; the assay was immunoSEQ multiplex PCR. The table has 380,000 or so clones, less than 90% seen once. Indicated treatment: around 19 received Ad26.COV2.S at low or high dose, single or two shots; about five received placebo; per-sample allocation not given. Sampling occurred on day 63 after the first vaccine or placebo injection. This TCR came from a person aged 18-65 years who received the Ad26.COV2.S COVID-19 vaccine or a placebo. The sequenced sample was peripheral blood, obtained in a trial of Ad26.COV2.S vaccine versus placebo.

Here the CDR3 DNA reads TGCGCCAGCAGCCCCTACATCTCTGGAAACACCATATATTTT. This encodes CASSPYISGNTIYF. The rearrangement links TRBV4-1 to TRBJ1-3; the D is unclear. Trimming left V 4 bases short and J 0 bases short, with 7 bases between. Germline-derived CDR1 and CDR2 are MGHRA and YSYEKL. This CDR3 region has 14 residues.